This TCR beta chain stems from a study of shared clonotypes between healthy human individuals. Study overall: Each donor's CD8 memory used one plate, CD8 naive two, each CD4 subset three.

Germline CDR1 reads MNHEY; CDR2 reads SMNVEV (reference sequence). The CDR3 consists of 14 residues. Trimming removed 4 bases at V and 2 bases at J, with 12 bases between. Only in-frame clones appear in the TCRdb table, and some are missing; sequencing was by immunoSEQ multiplex PCR. Of some 2,000,000 clones listed, over 85% are singletons. The naive CD8 subset, CD45RO-negative cells positively selected for CCR7, excluded terminally differentiated effector memory CD45RA+ cells. Sequencing was done on a sample of naive CD8+ T cells sorted from blood. The chain joins TRBV27 to TRBJ2-7; possible D gene TRBD2, 6 bases. This clonotype originated in a man younger than 35 in good health. CDR3 nucleotide sequence: TGTGCCAGCAGTTCATACCGGGAGACCTACGAGCAGTACTTC. Protein sequence: CASSSYRETYEQYF.